This TCR beta chain was sequenced for a study of T cell responses to AZD1222 COVID-19 vaccine. Germline values: CDR1 SNHLY, CDR2 FYNNEI. Trimming removed 6 bases from V and 0 bases from J, with 9 bases in between. The CDR3 runs to 14 residues. Using immunoSEQ multiplex PCR, the repertoire was profiled, and TCRdb retains in-frame clones only, with some absent. The top ten clones hold more than 0.95% of a sample with under 50,000 clones, approximately 90% of them seen once. This rearrangement joins TRBV2 to TRBJ1-3; unclear D gene. This TCR was sampled from an adult who received the AZD1222 COVID-19 vaccine. Sequencing was performed on peripheral blood, taken 28 days after the second AZD1222 dose. CDR3 loop: CASSREYSGNTIYF. For the CDR3, the DNA is TGTGCCAGCAGCAGAGAGTACTCTGGAAACACCATATATTTT.